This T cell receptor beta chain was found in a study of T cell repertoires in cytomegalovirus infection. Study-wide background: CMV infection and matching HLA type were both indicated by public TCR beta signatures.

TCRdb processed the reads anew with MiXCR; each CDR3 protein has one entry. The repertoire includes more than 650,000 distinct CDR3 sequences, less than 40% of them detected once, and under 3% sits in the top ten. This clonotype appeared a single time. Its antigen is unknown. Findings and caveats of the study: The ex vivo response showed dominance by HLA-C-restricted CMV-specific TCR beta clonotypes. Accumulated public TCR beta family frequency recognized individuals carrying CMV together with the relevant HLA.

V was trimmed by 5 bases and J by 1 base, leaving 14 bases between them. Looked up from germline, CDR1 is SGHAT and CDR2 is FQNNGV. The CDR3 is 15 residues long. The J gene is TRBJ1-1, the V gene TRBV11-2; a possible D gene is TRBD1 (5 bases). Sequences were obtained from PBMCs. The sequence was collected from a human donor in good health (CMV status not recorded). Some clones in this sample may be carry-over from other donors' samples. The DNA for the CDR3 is TGTGCCAGCAGCGCACGACAGTCCCCGAACACTGAAGCTTTCTTT. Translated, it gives CASSARQSPNTEAFF.